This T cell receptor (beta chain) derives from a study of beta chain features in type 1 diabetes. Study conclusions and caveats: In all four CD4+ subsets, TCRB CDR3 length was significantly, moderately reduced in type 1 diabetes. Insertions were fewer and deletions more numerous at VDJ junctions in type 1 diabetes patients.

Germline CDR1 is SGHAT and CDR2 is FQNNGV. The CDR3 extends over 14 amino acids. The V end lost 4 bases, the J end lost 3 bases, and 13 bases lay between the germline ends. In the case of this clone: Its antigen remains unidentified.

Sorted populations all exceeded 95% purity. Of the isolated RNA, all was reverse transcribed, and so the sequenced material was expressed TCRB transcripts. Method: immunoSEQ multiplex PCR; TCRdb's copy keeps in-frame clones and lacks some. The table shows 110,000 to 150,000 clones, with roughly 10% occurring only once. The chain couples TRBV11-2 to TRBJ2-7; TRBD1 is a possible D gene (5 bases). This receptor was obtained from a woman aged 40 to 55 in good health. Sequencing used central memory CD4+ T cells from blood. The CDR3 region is CASSWNRLRYEQYF. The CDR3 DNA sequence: TGTGCCAGCAGCTGGAACAGGCTCCGCTACGAGCAGTACTTC.